The 32 T cell receptor beta chains reported below all come from one sample, sequenced in a study of early T cells in non-severe SARS-CoV-2 infection. TCRdb analysed the 5' RACE reads with MiXCR anew, one entry per CDR3 protein. The sample contains roughly 49,000 distinct CDR3 sequences, around 4.6% of which appear only once. Sequencing was performed on whole blood. Receptor source: an adult who was a healthcare worker with PCR-confirmed SARS-CoV-2 infection or an uninfected control (not recorded which).

This clonotype has only a few counts. The rearrangement links TRBV3-1 to TRBJ1-2; D is unclear. In germline, CDR1 is LGHDT, CDR2 YNNKEL (reference sequence). V lost 1 base and J lost 4, with 13 bases in between. The CDR3 totals 15 residues. CDR3 amino acids: CASSQGVGASYGYTF. The DNA for the CDR3 is TGTGCCAGCAGCCAAGGGGTAGGAGCTTCCTATGGCTACACCTTC.

This clonotype occurred many times. The rearrangement joins TRBV2 to TRBJ2-1; 8 bases line up with TRBD2. V was clipped by 11 bases and J by 2 bases; unmatched bases: 5. The CDR3 is 13 residues long. CDR1 and CDR2 from the germline V gene are SNHLY and FYNNEI. The CDR3 sequence: CAGGTRAYNEQFF. CDR3 DNA: TGTGCCGGAGGGACTAGGGCCTACAATGAGCAGTTCTTC.

V and J are TRBV20-1 and TRBJ2-5, with TRBD1 matching over 7 bases. The CDR3 loop spans 12 amino acids. The germline CDR1 and CDR2 sequences are DFQATT and SNEGSKA (reference sequence). As DNA, the CDR3 is TGCAGCGCAGACAGGGTCCAAGAGACCCAGTACTTC. It translates to CSADRVQETQYF.

This clonotype has a count of ten or more. The V and J genes are TRBV18 and TRBJ1-1; D is unclear. Trimming removed 1 base at V and 0 bases at J, with 12 bases between. The CDR3 runs to 16 residues. Germline assignment: CDR1 KGHSH and CDR2 LQKENI. CDR3 residues: CASSPQAAYMNTEAFF. The DNA for the CDR3 is TGTGCCAGCTCACCACAGGCAGCCTACATGAACACTGAAGCTTTCTTT. Combining the CDR3 with reference TRBV18 and TRBJ1-1 gives the whole variable domain NAGVMQNPRHLVRRRGQEARLRCSPMKGHSHVYWYRQLPEEGLKFMVYLQKENIIDESGMPKERFSAEFPKEGPSILRIQQVVRGDSAAYFCASSPQAAYMNTEAFFGQGTRLTVV.

This clonotype was seen many times. The rearrangement uses TRBV6-5 and TRBJ2-3; 11 bases line up with TRBD2. This CDR3 comprises 15 residues. The germline V gene has CDR1 MNHEY and CDR2 SVGAGI. The ends lost 4 bases at V and 5 bases at J; junction bases unmatched: 5. CDR3: CASSFLAGGGDTQYF. DNA for the CDR3: TGTGCCAGCAGTTTCCTAGCGGGAGGAGGAGATACGCAGTATTTT.

On this clonotype: Given a much more abundant clone one base away, this may be a read error. This likely comes from a read error, as the CDR3 has no conserved phenylalanine or tryptophan at its end. The chain has TRBV30 and TRBJ2-1; D is possibly TRBD2 (5 bases). The germline V and J ends were trimmed by 1 base and 5 bases, with 9 bases remaining between them. The CDR3 is made up of 13 amino acids. The germline CDR1 and CDR2 sequences are GTSNPN and SVGIG (reference sequence). CDR3 sequence (DNA): TGTGCCTGGAGTGGGGGAGTCAACAATGAGCAGTTCTCC. Encoded protein: CAWSGGVNNEQFS.

This clonotype was counted ten times or more. The rearrangement joins TRBV11-2 to TRBJ2-1; D not certain. Per germline, CDR1 SGHAT and CDR2 FQNNGV. CDR3 size: 14 residues. V was cut by 5 bases and J by 0 bases, with 8 bases left in between. The CDR3 sequence: CASSNGISYNEQFF. DNA of the CDR3: TGTGCCAGCAGCAATGGTATCTCCTACAATGAGCAGTTCTTC.

The chain combines TRBV18 with TRBJ2-1; 13 bases align to TRBD2. The trim removed 1 base at V and 2 bases at J, leaving 5 bases unmatched. Germline V lookup: CDR1 KGHSH, CDR2 LQKENI. This CDR3 is built from 18 residues. In DNA form, the CDR3 reads TGTGCCAGCTCACCACTCGGGACTAGCGGGGTTACCTACAATGAGCAGTTCTTC. Translating it yields CASSPLGTSGVTYNEQFF.

This clonotype occurred many times. The chain couples TRBV6-1 to TRBJ2-3; D might be TRBD1 or TRBD2, each matching 5 bases. The V gene lost 5 bases and the J gene lost 6 bases, with 12 bases spanning the gap. Germline V gives CDR1 MNHNS, CDR2 SASEGT. This CDR3 is 13 amino acids long. CDR3 loop: CASSIRDRDTQYF. CDR3 bases: TGTGCCAGCAGTATCCGGGACCGGGATACGCAGTATTTT.

The chain joins TRBV3-1 to TRBJ2-7; TRBD1 is a possible D gene (5 bases). The CDR3 has 15 residues. Germline values: CDR1 LGHDT, CDR2 YNNKEL (reference sequence). Trimming cost V 0 bases and J 5 bases, with 14 bases left between them. The CDR3 loop reads CASSQDGAGIDEQYF. CDR3 in DNA: TGTGCCAGCAGCCAAGATGGGGCAGGGATCGACGAGCAGTACTTC.

This clonotype was seen many times. The chain joins TRBV7-9 to TRBJ2-1; 8 nucleotides line up with TRBD2. The V gene's germline CDR1 is SEHNR and CDR2 FQNEAQ (reference sequence). V shed 5 bases, J shed 1 base, and the junction held 7 bases outside the gene matches. The CDR3 runs to 16 residues. The CDR3 region has the DNA TGTGCCAGCAGCCCCCCAGCGGGAGCGTCCTACAATGAGCAGTTCTTC. Protein product: CASSPPAGASYNEQFF.

This clonotype has more than one count but fewer than ten. The chain joins TRBV15 to TRBJ2-2; D gene ambiguous. CDR3 length: 14 residues. V lost 5 bases and J lost 4, with 11 bases in between. CDR1 LNHNV and CDR2 YYDKDF come from the germline V gene (reference sequence). CDR3 DNA: TGTGCCACCAGCCTCTCCCGAGGCACCGGGGAGCTGTTTTTT. Encoded protein: CATSLSRGTGELFF. The entire variable domain, with the rest obtained from reference TRBV15 and TRBJ2-2, is as follows: DAMVIQNPRYQVTQFGKPVTLSCSQTLNHNVMYWYQQKSSQAPKLLFHYYDKDFNNEADTPDNFQSRRPNTSFCFLDIRSPGLGDTAMYLCATSLSRGTGELFFGEGSRLTVL.

This clonotype was seen repeatedly, ten times or more. The chain recombines TRBV7-2 with TRBJ2-5, with TRBD2 identical over 13 bases. The CDR3 loop spans 16 amino acids. CDR1 is SGHTA and CDR2 is FQGNSA in the germline V gene. The V segment lost 5 bases and the J segment 5 bases; nucleotides outside the gene matches: 8. The CDR3 sequence is CASSIRTSGGQETQYF. The CDR3 DNA is TGTGCCAGCAGCATCCGGACTAGCGGGGGTCAGGAGACCCAGTACTTC.

The chain combines TRBV14 with TRBJ2-7; no clear D. Trimming removed 1 base at V and 6 bases at J, with 10 bases between. This CDR3 contains 13 residues. Germline-derived CDR1 and CDR2 are SGHDN and FVKESK. CDR3 DNA: TGTGCCAGCAGCCAAGGGAAGGGTGTCGAGCAGTACTTC. Amino acid sequence: CASSQGKGVEQYF.

This clonotype was counted ten times or more. The chain joins TRBV7-9 to TRBJ2-2, with D unclear. The CDR3 contains 12 residues. V shed 7 bases and J shed 4 bases, with 7 bases lying between them. Germline-derived CDR1 and CDR2 are SEHNR and FQNEAQ (reference sequence). The CDR3 spells CASNSGTGELFF. The CDR3 DNA sequence: TGTGCCAGCAATTCGGGCACCGGGGAGCTGTTTTTT.

This clonotype was recorded at least ten times. The chain joins TRBV19 to TRBJ2-1, with D unclear. This CDR3 is built from 13 residues. CDR1 is LNHDA and CDR2 is SQIVND in the germline V gene (reference sequence). V shed 3 bases and J shed 6 bases, with 9 bases lying between them. The CDR3 spells CASSITNSNEQFF. CDR3 nucleotide sequence: TGTGCCAGTAGTATCACAAACAGCAATGAGCAGTTCTTC.

The sample holds many counts of this clonotype. The V call is TRBV5-4, the J call TRBJ2-7; 8 bases fit TRBD1. This CDR3 is 12 amino acids long. In germline, CDR1 is SGHNT, CDR2 YYREEE (reference sequence). V gave up 4 bases and J gave up 9 bases; unmatched junction bases: 6. The CDR3 is CASSQGQAVQYF. The CDR3 bases are TGTGCCAGCAGCCAGGGACAGGCAGTGCAGTACTTC.

At least ten counts were recorded for this clonotype. This chain links TRBV6-1 with TRBJ2-7; D is possibly TRBD1 or TRBD2 (5 bases each). CDR1 is MNHNS and CDR2 is SASEGT in the germline V gene. This CDR3 has 16 residues. Trimming took 4 bases from V and 5 from J, leaving 21 bases between them. The CDR3 spells CASSGVQGVTLDEQYF. The CDR3, as DNA: TGTGCCAGCAGTGGGGTCCAGGGAGTGACTTTGGACGAGCAGTACTTC.

This clonotype showed up many times. The chain links TRBV7-2 to TRBJ2-1; D is undetermined. The V and J ends lost 6 bases and 9 bases respectively, with 21 bases between them. This CDR3 comprises 15 residues. Looked up from germline, CDR1 is SGHTA and CDR2 is FQGNSA. CDR3 residues: CASSFETGRLVEQFF. The CDR3 nucleotides are TGTGCCAGCAGTTTCGAAACCGGGCGCCTTGTTGAGCAGTTCTTC. Full variable domain (rest looked up from reference TRBV7-2 and TRBJ2-1): GAGVSQSPSNKVTEKGKDVELRCDPISGHTALYWYRQSLGQGLEFLIYFQGNSAPDKSGLPSDRFSAERTGGSVSTLTIQRTQQEDSAVYLCASSFETGRLVEQFFGPGTRLTVL.

This clonotype was seen ten or more times. The chain is built from TRBV7-2 and TRBJ1-3; 10 nucleotides line up with TRBD1. The CDR3 runs 15 residues. Germline V gene lookup returns CDR1 SGHTA and CDR2 FQGNSA. J was trimmed by 6 bases and V by 4 bases; bases with no gene match: 6. In DNA, the CDR3 is TGTGCCAGCAGCTCGACAGGGGGCGGTGAAAACACCATATATTTT. This encodes CASSSTGGGENTIYF.

This clonotype came up many times. This chain links TRBV29-1 with TRBJ1-2, with a weak D call TRBD1 (5 bases). The V gene lost 6 bases and the J gene lost 2 bases, with 10 bases spanning the gap. Germline-derived CDR1 and CDR2 are SQVTM and ANQGSEA. The CDR3 runs 12 residues. This CDR3 is CSVLGGNYGYTF. The DNA for the CDR3 is TGCAGCGTCCTCGGGGGGAACTATGGCTACACCTTC.

This clonotype was detected many times. The V gene is TRBV5-3, the J gene TRBJ2-3; D is undetermined. TRBV5-3 is noted as an ORF with a role that remains uncertain. The V and J ends lost 0 bases and 0 bases respectively, with 8 bases between them. The length of the CDR3 is 15 residues. The chain's CDR3 is CARSLVPPSTDTQYF. CDR3 DNA: TGTGCCAGAAGCTTGGTACCCCCTAGCACAGATACGCAGTATTTT.

This clonotype was seen repeatedly, ten times or more. The chain couples TRBV20-1 to TRBJ2-7; possibly TRBD1 for D (6 bases). From germline, CDR1 is DFQATT and CDR2 SNEGSKA (reference sequence). The CDR3 runs to 15 residues. The V end was cut by 4 bases, the J end by 5 bases, with 21 bases between. As DNA, the CDR3 is TGCAGTGCTATTCATTCAGGGACATTTTCCAACGAGCAGTACTTC. Its translation is CSAIHSGTFSNEQYF.

This clonotype was detected only a few times. V usage is TRBV3-1 and J usage is TRBJ2-3; 8 bases are shared with TRBD1. Germline V gives CDR1 LGHDT, CDR2 YNNKEL (reference sequence). Trimming took 5 bases from V and 5 from J; bases not matched to a gene: 9. The CDR3 length is 15 residues. The CDR3 DNA follows: TGTGCCAGCAGCACCCCCGGGACAGGAAAAGATACGCAGTATTTT. Its translation: CASSTPGTGKDTQYF.

This clonotype showed up many times. The chain employs TRBV5-1 and TRBJ2-4, with TRBD1 matching over 8 bases. Trimming cost V 0 bases and J 6 bases; bases outside gene matches: 2. Germline CDR1 reads SGHRS; CDR2 reads YFSETQ. CDR3 length equals 14 residues. The DNA for the CDR3 is TGCGCCAGCAGCTTGGAAGGACAGGGAAACATTCAGTACTTC. Encoded protein: CASSLEGQGNIQYF.

This clonotype showed up many times. The chain is built from TRBV19 and TRBJ2-7; D is perhaps TRBD2 (5 bases). Trimming cost V 6 bases and J 2 bases, with 11 bases left between them. This CDR3 spans 13 amino acids. Germline V gives CDR1 LNHDA, CDR2 SQIVND (reference sequence). This CDR3 is CASREETTYEQYF. CDR3 nucleotide sequence: TGTGCCAGTAGGGAAGAGACTACCTACGAGCAGTACTTC.

This clonotype has more than one count but fewer than ten. The genes are TRBV20-1 and TRBJ2-1; 9 bases match TRBD2. Germline values: CDR1 DFQATT, CDR2 SNEGSKA (reference sequence). The CDR3 extends over 17 amino acids. V was clipped by 5 bases and J by 0 bases; unmatched bases: 11. The CDR3 reads CSASTPSGASSYNEQFF. The CDR3 DNA reads TGCAGTGCTTCCACGCCTAGCGGGGCGAGCTCCTACAATGAGCAGTTCTTC.

This clonotype was counted at least ten times. The rearrangement joins TRBV27 to TRBJ2-5; 7 bases line up with TRBD2. After removal of 5 bases from V and 1 base from J, the junction contained 10 bases not matched to a gene. CDR3 length: 16 amino acids. Germline assignment: CDR1 MNHEY and CDR2 SMNVEV (reference sequence). The CDR3 DNA is TGTGCCAGCAGTCCTCTTCAGCGGGGACTCCAAGAGACCCAGTACTTC. This translates into CASSPLQRGLQETQYF.

The chain is built from TRBV5-1 and TRBJ1-1, with D unresolved. This CDR3 spans 12 amino acids. Germline CDR1 and CDR2: SGHRS and YFSETQ. V lost 5 bases and J lost 4, with 9 bases in between. The CDR3 DNA reads TGCGCCAGCAGGAAGGAGGTCACTGAAGCTTTCTTT. Translation: CASRKEVTEAFF.

This clonotype came up many times. The genes are TRBV30 and TRBJ2-3, with D perhaps TRBD2 (7 bases). The CDR3 is made up of 13 amino acids. In germline, CDR1 is GTSNPN, CDR2 SVGIG (reference sequence). V was shortened by 7 bases and J by 4 bases, with 15 bases between the two germline ends. CDR3 in DNA: TGTGCCTTCTCAAGGGGGGGGGCAGATACGCAGTATTTT. Translation gives CAFSRGGADTQYF.

The rearrangement uses TRBV30 and TRBJ2-3, with D possibly TRBD1 on 6 matching bases. V lost 8 bases, J lost 0 bases, and 12 bases lay in between. CDR3 length: 13 amino acids. Germline V gives CDR1 GTSNPN, CDR2 SVGIG (reference sequence). The CDR3 region is CAGRGSSTDTQYF. The CDR3 nucleotides read TGTGCCGGCAGGGGATCTAGCACAGATACGCAGTATTTT.

Many counts were recorded for this clonotype. CDR3 in DNA: TGTGCCAGCAGCAAAAGGACAGGCGCGGCAGATACGCAGTATTTT. Encoded protein: CASSKRTGAADTQYF. This chain joins TRBV6-1 and TRBJ2-3, with 7 bases that match TRBD1. The CDR3 loop spans 15 amino acids. The V segment lost 6 bases and the J segment 4 bases; nucleotides outside the gene matches: 10. CDR1 and CDR2 from the germline V gene are MNHNS and SASEGT.